The entry below describes one TCR beta chain. Germline CDR1 is KGHSH and CDR2 is LQKENI. The CDR3 is 17 residues long. V shed 1 base and J shed 1 base, with 16 bases lying between them. These data are taken from a study of blood T cell repertoires in COVID-19. Libraries were prepared by immunoSEQ multiplex PCR; TCRdb keeps only in-frame clonotypes and omits some of them. Of about 42,000 clones listed, roughly 73% are singletons. The chain recombines TRBV18 with TRBJ1-1, with D possibly matching TRBD1 (5 bases). Sample: peripheral blood. The clonotype comes from a woman in her 70s with acute or convalescent COVID-19. In DNA form, the CDR3 reads TGTGCCAGCTCACCACGGTCGGGGGAAATGGAGAACACTGAAGCTTTCTTT. Amino acid sequence: CASSPRSGEMENTEAFF.